This T cell receptor beta chain originates from a study of beta chain features in type 1 diabetes. Overall study results and limits: The naive, central memory and Treg TCRB repertoires looked more alike in patients than they did in healthy donors.

With regard to this clone: Its antigen is not identified.

CDR3 length: 15 residues. Germline V gene data show CDR1 as MDHEN and CDR2 as SYDVKM. The V and J ends lost 6 bases and 2 bases respectively, with 17 bases between them. The whole isolated RNA underwent reverse transcription, so sequencing captured expressed TCRB transcripts. This table comes from immunoSEQ multiplex PCR, and its TCRdb copy is limited to in-frame clones, with some not included. The repertoire includes roughly 40,000 clones, 64% of them detected once, and over 2% sits in the top ten. J is TRBJ2-7 and V is TRBV28, with a tentative D call TRBD1 (6 bases). The clonotype comes from a young woman in good health. The sequenced sample consisted of Tregs from blood. This CDR3 reads CASSSTQGPTYEQYF. As DNA, the CDR3 is TGTGCCAGCAGCTCCACTCAGGGGCCCACCTACGAGCAGTACTTC.